Listed here are 27 T cell receptor beta chains from one sample, sequenced in a study of relationships among human T cell subsets. From mRNA, alpha and beta CDR3 regions were amplified using semiquantitative ARM-PCR. ARM-PCR used tagged nested gene-specific primers, then communal superprimers for exponential amplification. A single record per CDR3 protein comes from TCRdb applying MiXCR to the multiplex PCR reads. The sample shows about 8,900 distinct CDR3 sequences, around 52% of them seen only once. From the CD45RA-negative fraction, anti-CD45RO beads picked out CD45RA-RO+ memory T cells. Sequencing was carried out using memory T cells sorted from blood. These receptors all come from a man aged 35 to 55 in good health.

V gene TRBV4-1 combines with J gene TRBJ2-2; perhaps TRBD2 as D (6 bases). Germline loops: CDR1 MGHRA, CDR2 YSYEKL. Trimming left V 4 bases short and J 2 bases short, with 8 bases between. CDR3 length equals 14 residues. Written as DNA, the CDR3 is TGCGCCAGCAGCCTGGGACTTAACACCGGGGAGCTGTTTTTT. Amino acid sequence: CASSLGLNTGELFF.

V gene TRBV6-5 combines with J gene TRBJ2-2; 7 bases agree with TRBD1. The CDR3 spans 15 residues. The V segment lost 7 bases and the J segment 2 bases; nucleotides outside the gene matches: 7. CDR1 is MNHEY and CDR2 is SVGAGI in the germline V gene. The CDR3 loop is CASKQGPLNTGELFF. For the CDR3, the DNA is TGTGCCAGCAAACAGGGGCCCTTAAACACCGGGGAGCTGTTTTTT.

V gene TRBV4-1 combines with J gene TRBJ2-3, with 9 positions matching TRBD2. With V trimmed by 1 base and J by 4 bases, 6 bases remained unmatched. CDR1 and CDR2 (germline): MGHRA, YSYEKL. The CDR3 has 16 residues. This CDR3 is CASSQGIAGEPDTQYF. CDR3 nucleotide sequence: TGCGCCAGCAGCCAAGGGATAGCGGGAGAGCCAGATACGCAGTATTTT.

The V gene is TRBV10-3, the J gene TRBJ1-1; 7 bases agree with TRBD1. V was clipped by 10 bases and J by 1 base; unmatched bases: 6. The CDR3 is 13 amino acids. Germline CDR1 reads ENHRY; CDR2 reads SYGVKD. CDR3 loop: CATTGQQNTEAFF. The CDR3 region has the DNA TGTGCCACCACGGGACAGCAGAACACTGAAGCTTTCTTT.

The chain joins TRBV12-3 or TRBV12-4 to TRBJ2-3; 9 bases map to TRBD1. The length of the CDR3 is 16 residues. Trimming removed 5 bases from V and 0 bases from J; junction bases left unmatched: 6. The CDR3 sequence: CASSPTGGRSTDTQYF. In DNA form, the CDR3 reads TGTGCCAGCAGTCCAACAGGGGGCCGTAGCACAGATACGCAGTATTTT.

Notes on this clonotype: Germline is not matched at one junction end, which may reflect a read error. The gene calls are TRBV12-3 or TRBV12-4 and TRBJ2-1; D may match TRBD1 or TRBD2 (5 bases each). There are 13 residues in the CDR3. Here the CDR3 reads CTSTAPRGNEQFF. DNA for the CDR3: TGTACCAGCACCGCGCCGAGGGGCAATGAGCAGTTCTTC.

The rearrangement links TRBV4-2 to TRBJ1-5, with 12 bases fitting TRBD1. CDR3 length: 15 residues. V trimming: 1 base; J trimming: 7 bases; junction bases outside the gene matches: 2. Germline CDR1 and CDR2: LGHNA and YNFKEQ. The CDR3 DNA sequence: TGTGCCAGCAGCCAAGCCGGGACAGGGGGCCAGCCCCAGCATTTT. Amino acids: CASSQAGTGGQPQHF.

V gene TRBV11-2 combines with J gene TRBJ2-7; the match to TRBD2 covers 10 bases. From germline, CDR1 is SGHAT and CDR2 FQNNGV. Trimming removed 5 bases from V and 4 bases from J; junction bases left unmatched: 8. CDR3 length: 15 amino acids. The CDR3 sequence is CASSPQASGRYEQYF. The CDR3 DNA is TGTGCCAGCAGCCCCCAGGCTAGCGGGAGATACGAGCAGTACTTC.

The chain couples TRBV11-2 to TRBJ2-1; the match to TRBD2 covers 11 bases. V shed 5 bases, J shed 6 bases, and the junction held 3 bases outside the gene matches. Germline CDR1 is SGHAT and CDR2 is FQNNGV. This CDR3 region has 14 residues. CDR3 sequence: CASSLGLAANEQFF. In DNA, the CDR3 is TGTGCCAGCAGCCTGGGACTAGCGGCCAATGAGCAGTTCTTC.

This chain joins TRBV5-4 and TRBJ1-1; tentatively, D is TRBD1 (5 bases). Trimming took 5 bases from V and 5 from J, leaving 16 bases between them. This CDR3 has 14 amino acids. Germline V CDR1 and CDR2: SGHNT, YYREEE (reference sequence). The CDR3 protein is CASSRRGIETEAFF. In DNA, the CDR3 is TGTGCCAGCAGTCGAAGGGGTATTGAGACTGAAGCTTTCTTT.

This chain uses TRBV12-3 or TRBV12-4 with TRBJ2-2; tentative D call: TRBD1 (5 bases). The CDR3 is 14 residues long. V was pared by 4 bases and J by 5 bases, with 11 bases between. CDR3 in amino acids: CASSYQGGTGELFF. DNA of the CDR3: TGTGCCAGCAGTTACCAGGGTGGGACCGGGGAGCTGTTTTTT.

The V gene is TRBV10-3, the J gene TRBJ1-5; maybe TRBD1 (5 bases). The CDR3 length is 14 residues. The germline V gene has CDR1 ENHRY and CDR2 SYGVKD. Trimming cost V 3 bases and J 1 base, with 7 bases left between them. The CDR3 bases are TGTGCCATCAGTGACAGGGTAAGCAATCAGCCCCAGCATTTT. Amino acid sequence: CAISDRVSNQPQHF.

This chain links TRBV7-8 with TRBJ2-3, with TRBD2 as a possible D gene (5 bases). The ends were cut back, 3 bases at V and 6 bases at J, with 13 bases in the middle. Germline lookup yields CDR1 SGHVS and CDR2 FQNEAQ. The CDR3 is 14 residues long. The chain's CDR3 is CASSFNPGEDTQYF. The DNA for the CDR3 is TGTGCCAGCAGCTTCAACCCCGGGGAGGATACGCAGTATTTT.

This clonotype was seen a few times. The chain is built from TRBV28 and TRBJ2-1, with 8 nucleotides matching TRBD2. This CDR3 region has 16 residues. J gave up 1 base and V 5 bases, and 7 bases lay outside the gene matches. Germline CDR1 MDHEN, CDR2 SYDVKM. CDR3 coding DNA: TGTGCCAGCAGTGGGACTGTAGCGGGGTCCTACAATGAGCAGTTCTTC. This codes for CASSGTVAGSYNEQFF.

Only a few counts were recorded for this clonotype. The chain joins TRBV4-1 to TRBJ1-6; TRBD1 aligns across 10 bases. CDR1 MGHRA and CDR2 YSYEKL come from the germline V gene. The J segment lost 9 bases and the V segment lost 6 bases, leaving 5 bases of the junction unmatched. The CDR3 length is 14 residues. In DNA, the CDR3 is TGCGCCAGCAGGGACAGGGGGTTTGGTTCACCCCTCCACTTT. Translation gives CASRDRGFGSPLHF.

This clonotype was counted a few times. For the CDR3, the DNA is TGTGCCAGCAGTGAGGGTAAACGGACCCAGTACTTC. It encodes CASSEGKRTQYF. The V gene is TRBV6-6, the J gene TRBJ2-5; possibly TRBD2 for D (5 bases). Germline V gives CDR1 MNHNY, CDR2 SVGAGI (reference sequence). V lost 5 bases, J lost 7 bases, and 11 bases lay in between. CDR3 length: 12 residues.

The genes are TRBV28 and TRBJ1-5; TRBD1 matches 7 bases. The CDR3 covers 13 residues. J gave up 3 bases and V 8 bases, and 4 bases lay outside the gene matches. Germline values: CDR1 MDHEN, CDR2 SYDVKM. CDR3 DNA sequence: TGTGCCAGCCGACAGGGACACAATCAGCCCCAGCATTTT. Its translation: CASRQGHNQPQHF.

This clonotype is categorized as large (0.1 to 1%). V is TRBV11-2 and J is TRBJ1-1; maybe TRBD1 (6 bases). Germline V gene sequence: CDR1 SGHAT, CDR2 FQNNGV. The CDR3 totals 14 residues. Trimming cost V 5 bases and J 8 bases, with 18 bases left between them. CDR3 in amino acids: CASSSTLTGREAFF. CDR3 nucleotide sequence: TGTGCCAGCAGCAGTACACTAACAGGGCGGGAAGCTTTCTTT.

In its sample, this clonotype was seen a few times. The chain combines TRBV20-1 with TRBJ2-1; D may be TRBD1 or TRBD2 (5 bases each). Germline V gives CDR1 DFQATT, CDR2 SNEGSKA (reference sequence). V was cut by 6 bases and J by 6 bases, with 21 bases left in between. The CDR3 is 15 amino acids. CDR3 sequence: CSAPQGRGIGNEQFF. CDR3 coding DNA: TGCAGTGCCCCTCAGGGTCGGGGAATAGGCAATGAGCAGTTCTTC.

In this sample, this clonotype is medium-sized. The rearrangement joins TRBV12-3 or TRBV12-4 to TRBJ1-2; weak D call: TRBD1 (5 bases). V was cut by 6 bases and J by 2 bases, with 7 bases left in between. This CDR3 comprises 12 residues. The chain's CDR3 is CASRGQNYGYTF. Written as DNA, the CDR3 is TGTGCCAGCAGAGGACAAAACTATGGCTACACCTTC.

A few counts support this clonotype. V and J are TRBV10-3 and TRBJ2-1, with D possibly TRBD2 on 6 matching bases. CDR3 length: 14 amino acids. Trimming removed 8 bases at V and 4 bases at J, with 15 bases between. Germline V CDR1 and CDR2: ENHRY, SYGVKD. The DNA of the CDR3 is TGTGCCATCGTCTTCTCTAGCGTTTACAATGAGCAGTTCTTC. Residues: CAIVFSSVYNEQFF.

The V gene is TRBV19, the J gene TRBJ1-2; D remains ambiguous. The germline V and J ends were trimmed by 1 base and 8 bases, with 17 bases remaining between them. CDR1 and CDR2 from the germline V gene are LNHDA and SQIVND (reference sequence). This CDR3 is built from 15 residues. CDR3 residues: CASSIAGGGGGGYTF. In DNA, the CDR3 is TGTGCCAGTAGTATAGCAGGTGGCGGCGGAGGGGGCTACACCTTC. The variable domain in full, with the rest retrieved from reference TRBV19 and TRBJ1-2, is DGGITQSPKYLFRKEGQNVTLSCEQNLNHDAMYWYRQDPGQGLRLIYYSQIVNDFQKGDIAEGYSVSREKKESFPLTVTSAQKNPTAFYLCASSIAGGGGGGYTFGSGTRLTVV.

This clonotype was detected once. V gene TRBV28 combines with J gene TRBJ1-5; D may be TRBD1 (5 bases). Germline V gene data show CDR1 as MDHEN and CDR2 as SYDVKM. This CDR3 contains 16 residues. V dropped 5 bases and J dropped 5 bases, with 19 bases sitting between them. This CDR3 reads CASSPSAGRDHQPQHF. CDR3 DNA sequence: TGTGCCAGCAGTCCCAGCGCTGGCAGGGACCATCAGCCCCAGCATTTT.

This clonotype has just a few counts. The V gene is TRBV11-2, the J gene TRBJ1-2; TRBD1 matches at 8 bases. The CDR3 totals 13 residues. Trimming took 6 bases from V and 10 from J; bases not matched to a gene: 10. Germline V lookup: CDR1 SGHAT, CDR2 FQNNGV. CDR3 bases: TGTGCCAGCAGTCCAGGGGGCCATCTCGACTACACCTTC. Its protein product is CASSPGGHLDYTF. The full variable domain, with the rest looked up from reference TRBV11-2 and TRBJ1-2, is EAGVAQSPRYKIIEKRQSVAFWCNPISGHATLYWYQQILGQGPKLLIQFQNNGVVDDSQLPKDRFSAERLKGVDSTLKIQPAKLEDSAVYLCASSPGGHLDYTFGSGTRLTVV.

This chain uses TRBV27 with TRBJ1-1, with a possible D match to TRBD1 (5 bases). The length of the CDR3 is 15 residues. Germline V gives CDR1 MNHEY, CDR2 SMNVEV (reference sequence). Trimming took off 5 bases at V and 1 base at J, with 14 bases between the two ends. This CDR3 is CASSEGAGRNTEAFF. DNA for the CDR3: TGTGCCAGCAGTGAAGGGGCAGGTCGGAACACTGAAGCTTTCTTT.

The chain has TRBV29-1 and TRBJ2-7; TRBD1 aligns across 12 bases. CDR1 and CDR2 (germline): SQVTM, ANQGSEA. This CDR3 has 14 amino acids. The trim removed 3 bases at V and 6 bases at J, leaving 6 bases unmatched. The CDR3 region has the DNA TGCAGCGTTGACGGGACAGGGGGCAAAGGCGAGCAGTACTTC. Amino acids: CSVDGTGGKGEQYF.

This clonotype has only one observation. V gene TRBV6-6 combines with J gene TRBJ2-3; tentative D call: TRBD1 (5 bases). Germline CDR1 and CDR2: MNHNY and SVGAGI (reference sequence). Deletions cut 2 bases from V and 3 bases from J, with 12 bases between. The CDR3 length is 15 residues. Here the CDR3 DNA reads TGTGCCAGCAGTTACGCCCGTCCAGGGACAGATACGCAGTATTTT. This codes for CASSYARPGTDTQYF.